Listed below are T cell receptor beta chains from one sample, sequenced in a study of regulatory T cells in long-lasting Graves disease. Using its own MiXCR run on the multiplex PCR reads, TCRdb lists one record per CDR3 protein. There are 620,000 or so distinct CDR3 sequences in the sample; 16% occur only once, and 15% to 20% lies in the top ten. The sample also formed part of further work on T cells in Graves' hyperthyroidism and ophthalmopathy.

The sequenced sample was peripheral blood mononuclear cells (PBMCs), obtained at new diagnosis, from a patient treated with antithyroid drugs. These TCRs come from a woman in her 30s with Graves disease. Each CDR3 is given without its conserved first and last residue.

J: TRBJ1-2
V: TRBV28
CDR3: ASGIQGGVEGYT

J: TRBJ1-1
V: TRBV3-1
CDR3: ASSQPRGGVLNTEAF

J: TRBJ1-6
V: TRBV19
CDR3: ASSMVRTNSPLH

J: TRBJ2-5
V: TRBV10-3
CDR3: AISEYAWETQY

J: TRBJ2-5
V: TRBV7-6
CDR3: ASSLGIGQNQETQY

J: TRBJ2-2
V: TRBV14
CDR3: ASSRYIGGTGELF

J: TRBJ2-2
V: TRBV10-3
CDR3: AISPRQGAHTGELF

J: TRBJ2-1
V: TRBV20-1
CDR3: SARGEVGYNEQF

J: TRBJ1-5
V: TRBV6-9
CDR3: ASSYPGGSGQPQH

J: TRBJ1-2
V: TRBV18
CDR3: AGSPPNSEYGYT

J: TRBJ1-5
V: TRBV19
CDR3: ASSVLPQGASNQPQH

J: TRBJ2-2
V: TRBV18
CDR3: ASSNRDSGELF

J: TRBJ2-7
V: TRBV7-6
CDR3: ASSPREASASYEQY

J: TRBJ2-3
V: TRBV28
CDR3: ASFNYGGSAKDTQY

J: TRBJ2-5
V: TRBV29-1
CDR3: SVYVYREETQY

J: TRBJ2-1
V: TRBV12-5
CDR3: ASGLGQGGYNEQF

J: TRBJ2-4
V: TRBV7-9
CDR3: ASSLVDSLNIQY

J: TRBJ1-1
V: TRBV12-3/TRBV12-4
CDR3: ASSGQFMNTEAF

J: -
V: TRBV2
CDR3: ASSGTKGTQY

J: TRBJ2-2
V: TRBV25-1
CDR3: ASSRSNTGELF

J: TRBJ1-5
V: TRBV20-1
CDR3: SATRQGAGIQPQH

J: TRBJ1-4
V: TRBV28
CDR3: ASSSTGTGGVKLF

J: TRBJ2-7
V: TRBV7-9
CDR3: ASSPSLVLSYEQY

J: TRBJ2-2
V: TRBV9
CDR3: ASSVQGSTGELF

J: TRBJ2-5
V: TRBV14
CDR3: ASSQLTKETQY

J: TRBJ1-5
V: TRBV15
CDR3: ATSSEGQGINQPQH

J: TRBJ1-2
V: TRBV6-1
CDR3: ASSEEVTGTYGYT

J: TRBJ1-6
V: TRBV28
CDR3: ASSSPGQGANSPLH

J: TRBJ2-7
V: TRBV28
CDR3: ASSLSGIRSYEQY

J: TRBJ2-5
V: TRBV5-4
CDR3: ASSRSGADYQETQY

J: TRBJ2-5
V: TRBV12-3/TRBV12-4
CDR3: ASSFTSGRVETQY

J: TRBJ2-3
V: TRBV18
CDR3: ASSPVGNPSTDTQY

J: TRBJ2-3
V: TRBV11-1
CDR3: ASSLAWAGLKGDTQY

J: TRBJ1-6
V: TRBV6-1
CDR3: ASSQRGQPLPLH

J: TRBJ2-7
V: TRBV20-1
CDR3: SAQDRGVYEQY

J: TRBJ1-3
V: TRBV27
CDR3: ATKGTGGPGNTIY

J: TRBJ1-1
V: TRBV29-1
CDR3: SVGGEPMNTEAL

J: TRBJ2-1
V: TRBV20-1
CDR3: SAPPRLAGNYNEQF

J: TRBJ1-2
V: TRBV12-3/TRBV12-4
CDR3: ASSFARQDTGHGYT

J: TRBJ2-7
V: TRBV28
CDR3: ASSGVRLSYEQY

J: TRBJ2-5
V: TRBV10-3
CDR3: AISESGASGREY

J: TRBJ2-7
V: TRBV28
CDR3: ATGTSTYEQY

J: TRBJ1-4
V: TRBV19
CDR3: ASSITGRLF

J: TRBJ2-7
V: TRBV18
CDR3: ASSPRAYEQY

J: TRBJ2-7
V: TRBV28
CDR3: ASQTGTGIEQY

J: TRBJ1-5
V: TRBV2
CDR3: ASSEVKTAQH

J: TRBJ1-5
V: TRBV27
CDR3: ASSQQGTNQPQH

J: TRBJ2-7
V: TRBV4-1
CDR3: ASSQDPSNEQY

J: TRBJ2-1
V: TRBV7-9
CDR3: ASSAPSGTLGEQF

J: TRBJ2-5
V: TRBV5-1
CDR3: ASSSVPPTSGQETQY

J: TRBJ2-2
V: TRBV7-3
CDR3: ASSRAGTGELF